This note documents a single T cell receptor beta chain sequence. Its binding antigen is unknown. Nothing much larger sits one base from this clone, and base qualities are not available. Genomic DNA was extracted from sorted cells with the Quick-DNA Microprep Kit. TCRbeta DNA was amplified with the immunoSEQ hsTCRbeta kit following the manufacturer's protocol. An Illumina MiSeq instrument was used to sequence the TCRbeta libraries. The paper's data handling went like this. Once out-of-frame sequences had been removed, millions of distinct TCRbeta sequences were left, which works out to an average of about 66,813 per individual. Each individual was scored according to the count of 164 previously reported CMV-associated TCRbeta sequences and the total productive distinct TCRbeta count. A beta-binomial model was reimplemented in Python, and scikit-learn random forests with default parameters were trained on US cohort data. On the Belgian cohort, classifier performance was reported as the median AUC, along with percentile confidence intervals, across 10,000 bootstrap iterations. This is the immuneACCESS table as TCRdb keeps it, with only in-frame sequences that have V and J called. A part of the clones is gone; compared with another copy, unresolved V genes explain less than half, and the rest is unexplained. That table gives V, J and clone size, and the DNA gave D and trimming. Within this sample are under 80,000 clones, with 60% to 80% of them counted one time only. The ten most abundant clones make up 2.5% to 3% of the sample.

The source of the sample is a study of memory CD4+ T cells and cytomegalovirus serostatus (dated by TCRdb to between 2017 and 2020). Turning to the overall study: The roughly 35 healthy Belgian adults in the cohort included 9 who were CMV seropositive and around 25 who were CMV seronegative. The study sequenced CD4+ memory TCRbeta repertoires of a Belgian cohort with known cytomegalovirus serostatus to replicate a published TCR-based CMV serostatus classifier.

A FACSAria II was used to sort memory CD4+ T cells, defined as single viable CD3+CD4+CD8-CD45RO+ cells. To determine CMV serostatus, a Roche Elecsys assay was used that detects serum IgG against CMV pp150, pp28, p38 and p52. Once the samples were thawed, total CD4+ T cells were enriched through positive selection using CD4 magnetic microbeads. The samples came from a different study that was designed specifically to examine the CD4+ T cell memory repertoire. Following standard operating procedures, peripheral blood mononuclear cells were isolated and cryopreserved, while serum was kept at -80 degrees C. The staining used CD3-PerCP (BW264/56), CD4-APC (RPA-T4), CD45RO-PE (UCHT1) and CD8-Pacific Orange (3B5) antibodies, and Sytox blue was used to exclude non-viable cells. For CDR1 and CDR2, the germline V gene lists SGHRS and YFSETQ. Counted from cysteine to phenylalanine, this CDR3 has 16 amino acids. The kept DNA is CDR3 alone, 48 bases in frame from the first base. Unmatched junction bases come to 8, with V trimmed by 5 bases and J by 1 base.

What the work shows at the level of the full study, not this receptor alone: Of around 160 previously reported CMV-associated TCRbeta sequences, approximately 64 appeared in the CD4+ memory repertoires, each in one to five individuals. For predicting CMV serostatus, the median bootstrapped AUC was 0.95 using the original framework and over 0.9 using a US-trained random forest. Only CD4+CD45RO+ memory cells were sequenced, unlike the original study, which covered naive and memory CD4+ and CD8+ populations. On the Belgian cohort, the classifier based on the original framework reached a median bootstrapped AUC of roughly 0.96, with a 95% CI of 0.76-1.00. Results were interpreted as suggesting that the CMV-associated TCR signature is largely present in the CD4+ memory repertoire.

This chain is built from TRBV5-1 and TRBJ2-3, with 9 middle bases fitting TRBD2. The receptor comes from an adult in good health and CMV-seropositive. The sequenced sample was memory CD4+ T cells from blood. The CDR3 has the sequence CASSPTSSGGTDTQYF. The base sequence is TGCGCCAGCAGTCCGACATCTAGCGGGGGCACAGATACGCAGTATTTT.